This entry describes one T cell receptor (beta chain). Germline CDR1 and CDR2: MNHEY and SVGEGT. Germline trimming cut 4 bases from V and 8 bases from J; bases unmatched to any gene: 7. This CDR3 is built from 14 residues. This entry comes from a study of blood T cell repertoires in COVID-19. On the study more broadly: Sample material is recorded as cDNA or gDNA derived from T cells, B-cell-depleted T cells, or PBMCs.

As handled by the study authors: How many nucleated cells were present was estimated from reference gene primer amplification. Data came from immunoSEQ multiplex PCR; TCRdb stores just in-frame clones and leaves some out. For V, J and clone size, that table is used; D and trimming come from the DNA. The sample carries hundreds of thousands of clones, around 87% recorded once. This sequence originates from a woman aged 25 to 39 who had recovered from COVID-19. The source material was peripheral blood. J is TRBJ1-1 and V is TRBV6-2 or TRBV6-3, with 10 positions matching TRBD1. CDR3 sequence (DNA): TGTGCCAGCAGTTTCGGACAGGGGGTTAGAGAAGCTTTCTTT. This sequence encodes CASSFGQGVREAFF.